This T cell receptor beta chain was recorded in a study of cytomegalovirus exposure and HLA in healthy donors. Overall study: Of all 400 or so donors who were genotyped, roughly 81% belonged to the Caucasian-associated ancestry cluster.

The study, taken as a whole, reports: When a later analysis compared HLA-associated TCR beta chains with equally common others, the HLA-associated chains turned out to be more clonally expanded and to have lower generation probabilities. Analysis performed later found 16,951 TCR beta sequences associated with HLA alleles at 0.05 false discovery rate.

Both 60 Vbeta primers and 13 Jbeta primers went into the PCR. Assay: immunoSEQ multiplex PCR; the TCRdb copy retains only in-frame clones and omits some. The data contain roughly 190,000 clones, approximately 86% of them singletons. There are 12 residues in the CDR3. Trimming left V 3 bases short and J 5 bases short, with 10 bases between. Germline CDR1 reads GTSNPN; CDR2 reads SVGIG (reference sequence). As for this clone: What it binds is unknown.

The sequenced sample consisted of PBMCs. This sequence originates from a boy aged 2-9 years in good health and CMV-seronegative. This chain uses TRBV30 with TRBJ2-5; D unresolved. The DNA for the CDR3 is TGTGCCTGGAGCTCCCAGCGCGAGACCCAGTACTTC. It codes for CAWSSQRETQYF.